The 16 T cell receptor beta chains in this list originate from one sample, sequenced in a study of cytomegalovirus exposure and HLA in healthy donors. 60 Vbeta and 13 Jbeta primers were used in PCR. Sequencing used immunoSEQ multiplex PCR; TCRdb keeps in-frame clones, though not all of them. This sample has under 200,000 clones, with around four fifths found just once. The sequencing input was PBMCs. Receptor source: a man in his forties in good health and CMV-seropositive.

The rearrangement links TRBV11-3 to TRBJ2-5; 7 positions match TRBD1. V lost 2 bases to trimming and J lost 4 bases; unmatched junction nucleotides: 4. Germline CDR1 SGHNT, CDR2 YENEEA. The CDR3 covers 14 residues. CDR3 in amino acids: CASSLRGLGETQYF. Here the CDR3 DNA reads TGTGCCAGCAGCTTAAGGGGGCTAGGAGAGACCCAGTACTTC.

The V call is TRBV19, the J call TRBJ2-2, with D perhaps TRBD2 (5 bases). CDR1 is LNHDA and CDR2 is SQIVND in the germline V gene (reference sequence). The CDR3 is 15 residues long. The V gene lost 1 base and the J gene lost 6 bases, with 12 bases spanning the gap. The CDR3 DNA sequence: TGTGCCAGTAGTATAGGTGGAGGAATACCCGGGGAGCTGTTTTTT. Its translation: CASSIGGGIPGELFF.

CDR3 nucleotide sequence: TGTGCCAGCAGTCCGCTACTGGGGAGGGCCTGGCAGTTCTTC. Amino acid sequence: CASSPLLGRAWQFF. V gene TRBV28 combines with J gene TRBJ2-1, with TRBD2 identical over 7 bases. The length of the CDR3 is 14 residues. Germline V gene lookup returns CDR1 MDHEN and CDR2 SYDVKM. Unmatched junction bases numbered 13, after V lost 5 bases and J lost 12 bases.

The chain couples TRBV9 to TRBJ2-1; 10 bases fit TRBD2. Unmatched junction bases numbered 3, after V lost 0 bases and J lost 0 bases. The germline gives CDR1 SGDLS, CDR2 YYNGEE. CDR3 length equals 17 residues. In DNA, the CDR3 is TGTGCCAGCAGCGTAGACCCTAGCGGGAGCTCCTACAATGAGCAGTTCTTC. Protein: CASSVDPSGSSYNEQFF.

CDR3 nucleotides: TGCGCCAGCAGCGGTGATAGCGGGATAACAGATACGCAGTATTTT. This gives the protein CASSGDSGITDTQYF. This sequence joins TRBV5-1 and TRBJ2-3; 8 bases agree with TRBD2. The J segment lost 3 bases and the V segment lost 4 bases, leaving 7 bases of the junction unmatched. This CDR3 has 15 amino acids. Per germline, CDR1 SGHRS and CDR2 YFSETQ.

The chain employs TRBV6-6 and TRBJ1-5; 9 bases agree with TRBD1. With V trimmed by 0 bases and J by 7 bases, 4 bases remained unmatched. The CDR3 spans 15 residues. The germline V gene has CDR1 MNHNY and CDR2 SVGAGI (reference sequence). The CDR3 DNA is TGTGCCAGCAGTTACTCGGGACAGGGCGGACAGCCCCAGCATTTT. Translation: CASSYSGQGGQPQHF.

The CDR3 here is CASRPGHNTEAFF. The DNA for the CDR3 is TGTGCCAGCAGACCGGGACATAACACTGAAGCTTTCTTT. This chain joins TRBV6-1 and TRBJ1-1; D might be TRBD1 (6 bases). This CDR3 has 13 residues. The germline CDR1 and CDR2 sequences are MNHNS and SASEGT. V was clipped by 6 bases and J by 2 bases, with 10 bases between them.

This clone was found once. The chain employs TRBV6-5 and TRBJ1-1; D is possibly TRBD1 (6 bases). With 4 bases removed from V and 0 bases from J, the gap between germline ends came to 9 bases. This CDR3 contains 14 residues. The germline gives CDR1 MNHEY, CDR2 SVGAGI. For the CDR3, the DNA is TGTGCCAGCAGTTTAAGGGGGATGAACACTGAAGCTTTCTTT. As protein: CASSLRGMNTEAFF.

The chain employs TRBV27 and TRBJ2-7; D ambiguous. The V end was cut by 0 bases, the J end by 1 base, with 7 bases between. Germline CDR1 is MNHEY and CDR2 is SMNVEV (reference sequence). This CDR3 region has 14 residues. CDR3 nucleotide sequence: TGTGCCAGCAGTTTATCCATCACATCCTACGAGCAGTACTTC. Encoded protein: CASSLSITSYEQYF.

This clone occurred a few times. This rearrangement joins TRBV27 to TRBJ2-7, with D possibly TRBD1 on 5 matching bases. This CDR3 region has 13 residues. Germline-derived CDR1 and CDR2 are MNHEY and SMNVEV (reference sequence). V lost 3 bases and J lost 2, with 8 bases in between. The CDR3 here is CASSFGQAYEQYF. The DNA of the CDR3 is TGTGCCAGCAGTTTTGGACAAGCCTACGAGCAGTACTTC.

The rearrangement uses TRBV7-2 and TRBJ2-5; unclear D gene. There are 13 residues in the CDR3. Per the germline V gene, CDR1 is SGHTA and CDR2 is FQGNSA. The ends were cut back, 2 bases at V and 4 bases at J, with 8 bases in the middle. This CDR3 reads CASSLSLGETQYF. Here the CDR3 DNA reads TGTGCCAGCAGCTTATCACTTGGAGAGACCCAGTACTTC.

This clone was counted a few times. The gene calls are TRBV6-5 and TRBJ2-7, with D perhaps matching TRBD2 (6 bases). Trimming cost V 2 bases and J 0 bases, with 14 bases left between them. Germline V gene lookup returns CDR1 MNHEY and CDR2 SVGAGI. The CDR3 totals 16 residues. The CDR3 reads CASSYGSRGGSYEQYF. CDR3 bases: TGTGCCAGCAGTTACGGTTCTCGGGGAGGCTCCTACGAGCAGTACTTC.

The rearrangement joins TRBV19 to TRBJ2-2; 7 positions match TRBD2. Unmatched junction bases numbered 5, after V lost 3 bases and J lost 13 bases. Germline CDR1 and CDR2: LNHDA and SQIVND (reference sequence). CDR3 length: 12 amino acids. The CDR3 here is CASSISASGLFF. CDR3 DNA: TGTGCCAGTAGTATTTCTGCTAGCGGGCTGTTTTTT.

This chain's CDR3 is CASGQGTGELFF. As DNA, the CDR3 is TGTGCTAGTGGTCAGGGGACCGGGGAGCTGTTTTTT. The chain carries TRBV12-5 and TRBJ2-2; TRBD1 might be the D (6 bases). CDR3 length: 12 residues. Deletions cut 5 bases from V and 5 bases from J, with 6 bases between. CDR1 LGHNT and CDR2 FRNRAP come from the germline V gene.

The chain carries TRBV6-1 and TRBJ1-4; TRBD1 might be the D (5 bases). Germline V gene sequence: CDR1 MNHNS, CDR2 SASEGT. V lost 4 bases and J lost 4, with 10 bases in between. The CDR3 consists of 14 residues. CDR3 loop: CASSGDGSNEKLFF. The CDR3 DNA reads as TGTGCCAGCAGTGGGGACGGGAGTAATGAAAAACTGTTTTTT.

This chain uses TRBV5-1 with TRBJ1-4; the D gene is possibly TRBD1 (5 bases). V lost 3 bases and J 2 bases, leaving 14 bases between the germline ends. The germline CDR1 and CDR2 sequences are SGHRS and YFSETQ. This CDR3 is 16 amino acids long. The CDR3 DNA follows: TGCGCCAGCAGCTCCCGGGGGGTTAACACTAATGAAAAACTGTTTTTT. Translation gives CASSSRGVNTNEKLFF.